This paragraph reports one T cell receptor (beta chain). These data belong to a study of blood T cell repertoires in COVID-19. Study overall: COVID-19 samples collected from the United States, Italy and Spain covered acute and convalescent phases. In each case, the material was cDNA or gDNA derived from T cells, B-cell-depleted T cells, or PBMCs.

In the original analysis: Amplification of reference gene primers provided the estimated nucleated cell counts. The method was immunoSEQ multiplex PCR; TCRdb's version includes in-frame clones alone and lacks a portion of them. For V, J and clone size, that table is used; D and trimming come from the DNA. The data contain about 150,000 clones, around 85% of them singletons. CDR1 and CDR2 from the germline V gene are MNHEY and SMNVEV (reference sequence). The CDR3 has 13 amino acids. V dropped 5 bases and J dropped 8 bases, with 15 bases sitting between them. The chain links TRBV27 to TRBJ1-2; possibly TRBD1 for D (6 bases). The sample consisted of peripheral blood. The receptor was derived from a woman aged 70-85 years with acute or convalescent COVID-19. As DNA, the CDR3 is TGTGCCAGCAGTACACAGGGAATTGGAGGCTACACCTTC. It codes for CASSTQGIGGYTF.